This is a list of T cell receptor beta chains from one sample in a study of cytomegalovirus exposure and HLA in healthy donors. Measured with immunoSEQ multiplex PCR; TCRdb has only the in-frame clones, and not every one. Of 120,000 to 150,000 clones listed, 61% were seen once; the top ten hold approximately 1.7%. The material sequenced was PBMCs. The receptors stem from a male donor in good health and CMV-seronegative. CDR3s include the opening cysteine and the closing phenylalanine or tryptophan. Each record gives: CDR3 protein, V gene.

CASSPRTGGSAYNEQFF | TRBV18
CASSSEAGGPTDTQYF | TRBV19
CASSAPGGNPNTGELFF | TRBV2
CASSERGGAPFF | TRBV10-1
CASSLDSGNQPQHF | TRBV7-8
CASSFSAGSSPLHF | TRBV28
CASRPQGVPEQYF | TRBV28
CASSLDSHTTRGYTF | TRBV13
CATSRDGVDRFFRPNEKLFF | TRBV15
CASSQDRQLGLEYF | TRBV5-1
CASSDRQDWQTQYF | TRBV19
CASSQVWRGGEETQYF | TRBV4-3
CSAILGGEAFF | TRBV20-1
CASSEHQGQETQYF | TRBV6-1
CASRQTGGNPYEQYF | TRBV6-5
CSSSTGQLITYEQYF | TRBV7-9
CASGDMPSGANVLTF | TRBV19
CASSYSSRQGNYGYTF | TRBV6-5
CASSVRDRFYGYTF | TRBV7-8
CASNNRVSEEQYF | TRBV25-1
CASSVFRGTGASYGYTF | TRBV9
CASSPVKGDTQYF | TRBV6-5
CASSVLSSYNEQFF | TRBV19
CASSFQGAYGYPF | TRBV27
CASSLLNGGTYEQYF | TRBV4-2
CASSPDTGGNTEAFF | TRBV5-4